The T cell receptor (beta chain) under discussion was sequenced for a study of OX40 agonist ivuxolimab in advanced cancers. Overall study: Having had anti-PD-1, anti-PD-L1 or anti-CTLA-4 therapy before was allowed, and over 35% had some. General observations from the study: Among some nonresponders, normalized T-cell clonal expansion was also low.

Libraries were prepared by immunoSEQ multiplex PCR; TCRdb keeps only in-frame clonotypes and omits some of them. The sample shows 70,000 or so clones, roughly 82% of them seen only once. Points on this clone: Its antigen remains unknown.

Per the germline V gene, CDR1 is GTSNPN and CDR2 is SVGIG (reference sequence). The CDR3 runs 16 residues. The junction had 7 bases not matched to a gene; V was cut back by 2 bases and J by 2 bases. The rearrangement uses TRBV30 and TRBJ2-1; 9 bases are a match to TRBD2. This TCR was recovered from an adult with an advanced solid tumor such as melanoma, head and neck, liver or kidney cancer. Sequenced material: CD4+ or CD8+ T cells sorted from blood, taken in a trial of the OX40 agonist ivuxolimab. The CDR3 DNA sequence: TGTGCCTGGAGTCACCTAGCGGGATTGACCTACAATGAGCAGTTCTTC. Translation gives CAWSHLAGLTYNEQFF. The full variable domain, its missing parts supplied by reference TRBV30 and TRBJ2-1, is SQTIHQWPATLVQPVGSPLSLECTVEGTSNPNLYWYRQAAGRGLQLLFYSVGIGQISSEVPQNLSASRPQDRQFILSSKKLLLSDSGFYLCAWSHLAGLTYNEQFFGPGTRLTVL.